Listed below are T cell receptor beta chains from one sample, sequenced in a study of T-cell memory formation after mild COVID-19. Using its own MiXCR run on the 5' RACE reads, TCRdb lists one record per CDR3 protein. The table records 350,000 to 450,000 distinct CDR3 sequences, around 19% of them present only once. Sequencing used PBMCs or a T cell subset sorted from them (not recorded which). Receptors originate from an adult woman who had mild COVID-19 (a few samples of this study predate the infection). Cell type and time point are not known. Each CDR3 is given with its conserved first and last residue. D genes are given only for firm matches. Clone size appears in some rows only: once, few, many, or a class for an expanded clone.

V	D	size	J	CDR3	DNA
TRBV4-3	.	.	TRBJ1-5	CASSQDMGGQPQHF	TGCGCCAGCAGCCAAGATATGGGGGGTCAGCCCCAGCATTTT
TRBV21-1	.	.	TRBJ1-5	CASSTQTGCEGMGVNQPQHF	TGTGCCAGCAGCACACAGACAGGGTGTGAAGGGATGGGTGTAAATCAGCCCCAGCATTTT
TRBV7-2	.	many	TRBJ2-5	CASIQGQETQYF	TGTGCCAGCATTCAGGGTCAAGAGACCCAGTACTTC
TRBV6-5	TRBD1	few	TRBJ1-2	CASSRGQGGHGYTF	TGTGCCAGCAGCAGGGGACAGGGGGGCCATGGCTACACCTTC
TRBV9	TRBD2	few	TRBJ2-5	CASSVASGGEKTQYF	TGTGCCAGCAGCGTAGCTAGCGGGGGCGAAAAGACCCAGTACTTC
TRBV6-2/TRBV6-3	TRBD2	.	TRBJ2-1	CASSYLASGIPSSYNEQFF	TGTGCCAGCAGTTACTTGGCTAGCGGGATACCAAGCTCCTACAATGAGCAGTTCTTC
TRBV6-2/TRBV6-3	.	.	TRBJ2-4	CASSRAGRPSSIQYF	TGTGCCAGCAGCCGCGCTGGGCGACCCTCCTCCATTCAGTACTTC
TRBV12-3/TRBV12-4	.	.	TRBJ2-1	CASSLRVAGRPNEQFF	TGTGCCAGCAGTTTGCGGGTGGCAGGGAGACCGAATGAGCAGTTCTTC
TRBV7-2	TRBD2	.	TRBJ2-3	CASSSRGTSGSYTQYF	TGTGCCAGCAGCTCACGGGGGACTAGCGGGAGCTATACGCAGTATTTT
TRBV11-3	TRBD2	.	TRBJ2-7	CASSPPKREPSPYEQYF	TGTGCCAGCAGCCCACCCAAGCGGGAGCCCTCCCCCTACGAGCAGTACTTC
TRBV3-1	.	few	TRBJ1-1	CASSPAGGKAFF	TGTGCCAGCAGTCCGGCCGGAGGTAAAGCTTTCTTT
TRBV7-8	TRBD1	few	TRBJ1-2	CASSLVRTGGFYGYTF	TGTGCCAGCAGCTTAGTAAGGACAGGGGGCTTCTATGGCTACACCTTC
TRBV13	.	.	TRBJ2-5	CASSLFGRAQETQYF	TGTGCCAGCAGCTTATTTGGCAGGGCGCAAGAGACCCAGTACTTC
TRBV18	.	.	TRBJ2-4	CASSPRFWGVPKNIQYF	TGTGCCAGCTCACCGCGTTTTTGGGGCGTCCCCAAAAACATTCAGTACTTC
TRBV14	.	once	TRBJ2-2	CASSQLQYTGELFF	TGTGCCAGCAGCCAACTACAGTACACCGGGGAGCTGTTTTTT
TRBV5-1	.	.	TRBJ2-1	CASSLQLTRSSYNEQFF	TGCGCCAGCAGCTTACAGCTAACTCGGAGCTCCTACAATGAGCAGTTCTTC
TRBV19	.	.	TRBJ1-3	CASRRGIDSFYSGNTIYF	TGTGCCAGCCGACGGGGCATTGACTCCTTTTATTCTGGAAACACCATATATTTT
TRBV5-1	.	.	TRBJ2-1	CASSLEQGQQFF	TGCGCCAGCAGCTTGGAGCAGGGCCAGCAGTTCTTC
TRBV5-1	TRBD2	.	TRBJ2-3	CASSLGGLATSTDTQYF	TGCGCCAGCAGCTTGGGTGGACTAGCAACTAGCACAGATACGCAGTATTTT
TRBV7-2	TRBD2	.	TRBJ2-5	CASSLSPSGTTQETQYF	TGTGCCAGCAGCTTATCCCCATCCGGGACTACCCAAGAGACCCAGTACTTC
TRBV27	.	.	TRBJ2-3	CASRDASTDTQYF	TGTGCCAGCAGGGACGCCTCCACAGATACGCAGTATTTT
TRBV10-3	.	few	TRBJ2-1	CAISEQGNEQFF	TGTGCCATCAGTGAGCAGGGCAATGAGCAGTTCTTC
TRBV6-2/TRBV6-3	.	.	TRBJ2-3	CASSSAGLTQYF	TGTGCCAGCAGTTCGGCGGGTCTGACGCAGTATTTT
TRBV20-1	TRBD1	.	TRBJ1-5	CSASGQGGNQPQHF	TGCAGTGCATCCGGACAGGGCGGCAATCAGCCCCAGCATTTT
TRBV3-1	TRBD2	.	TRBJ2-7	CASSEGIGTSGEQYF	TGTGCCAGCAGTGAAGGGATCGGGACTAGCGGCGAGCAGTACTTC
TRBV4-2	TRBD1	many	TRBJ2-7	CASSLDRGAREQYF	TGTGCCAGCAGCCTTGACAGGGGGGCACGAGAGCAGTACTTC
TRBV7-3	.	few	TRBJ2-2	CASSPRQVPGELFF	TGTGCCAGCAGCCCTCGACAGGTCCCCGGGGAGCTGTTTTTT
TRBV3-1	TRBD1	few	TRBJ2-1	CASSPIYRGTYNEQFF	TGTGCCAGCAGTCCCATTTACAGGGGCACCTACAATGAGCAGTTCTTC
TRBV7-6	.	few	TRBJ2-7	CASRQTDSTGEQYF	TGTGCCAGCAGACAGACAGATAGTACCGGGGAGCAGTACTTC
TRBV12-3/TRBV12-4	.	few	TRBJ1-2	CASSRDTDLPNYGYTF	TGTGCCAGCAGCCGGGACACGGACCTCCCTAACTATGGCTACACCTTC
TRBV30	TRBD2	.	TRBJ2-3	CALELAGTRQDTQYF	TGTGCCCTGGAGTTGGCGGGGACTAGACAAGATACGCAGTATTTT
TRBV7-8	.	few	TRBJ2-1	CASSPSSRAIYNEQFF	TGTGCCAGCAGCCCTAGCTCGCGGGCTATCTACAATGAGCAGTTCTTC
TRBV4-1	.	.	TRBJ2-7	CASSHSGTVYEQYF	TGCGCCAGCAGCCATAGCGGGACAGTCTACGAGCAGTACTTC
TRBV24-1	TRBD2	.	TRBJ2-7	CATSDGSGRAPYEQYF	TGTGCCACCAGTGATGGAAGCGGGAGGGCCCCCTACGAGCAGTACTTC
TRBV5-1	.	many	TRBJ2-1	CASSSAGSSYNEQFF	TGCGCCAGCTCCTCCGCAGGAAGCTCCTACAATGAGCAGTTCTTC
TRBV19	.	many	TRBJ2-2	CASIAHLGQIANTGELFF	TGTGCCAGTATCGCGCACCTTGGCCAGATCGCGAACACCGGGGAGCTGTTTTTT
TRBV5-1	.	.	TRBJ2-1	CASSSLDHSSYYNEQFF	TGCGCCAGCAGCTCGTTGGACCATTCCTCGTACTACAATGAGCAGTTCTTC
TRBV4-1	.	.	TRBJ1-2	CASRDPGYGYTF	TGCGCCAGCAGAGATCCTGGCTATGGCTACACCTTC
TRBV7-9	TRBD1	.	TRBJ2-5	CASSPDRGGETQYF	TGTGCCAGCAGCCCCGACAGGGGCGGAGAGACCCAGTACTTC
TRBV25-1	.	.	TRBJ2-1	CASSEFGSNEQFF	TGTGCCAGCAGTGAATTCGGTAGCAATGAGCAGTTCTTC
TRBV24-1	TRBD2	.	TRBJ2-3	CATSDPTSPKTDTQYF	TGTGCCACCAGTGACCCGACTAGCCCAAAAACAGATACGCAGTATTTT
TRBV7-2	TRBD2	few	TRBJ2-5	CASSPPAGTSGTGTQYF	TGTGCCAGCAGCCCTCCGGCCGGGACTAGCGGTACCGGGACCCAGTACTTC
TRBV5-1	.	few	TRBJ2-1	CASSPFGIAVVNEQFF	TGCGCCAGCAGCCCCTTCGGTATAGCGGTCGTCAATGAGCAGTTCTTC
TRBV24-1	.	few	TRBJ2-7	CATSDHDRGEQYF	TGTGCCACCAGTGATCACGACCGAGGGGAGCAGTACTTC
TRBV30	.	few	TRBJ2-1	CAWDMGRGEQFF	TGTGCCTGGGACATGGGCCGGGGTGAGCAGTTCTTC
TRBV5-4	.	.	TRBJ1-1	CASSWGSGNTEAFF	TGTGCCAGCAGTTGGGGGTCGGGTAACACTGAAGCTTTCTTT
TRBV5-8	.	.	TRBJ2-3	CASSFGMRDEQYF	TGTGCCAGCAGCTTCGGGATGAGGGACGAGCAGTATTTT
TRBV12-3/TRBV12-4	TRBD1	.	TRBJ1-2	CASRGLRGQGSGEGYTF	TGTGCCAGCAGGGGTTTGCGGGGACAGGGGTCCGGAGAAGGCTACACCTTC
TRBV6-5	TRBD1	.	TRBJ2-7	CASSYSTLPGQGTYEQYF	TGTGCCAGCAGTTACTCGACGTTACCGGGACAGGGTACCTACGAGCAGTACTTC
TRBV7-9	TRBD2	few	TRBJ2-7	CASSSGTGTRGEQYF	TGTGCCAGCAGCTCCGGGACGGGAACGCGGGGGGAGCAGTACTTC
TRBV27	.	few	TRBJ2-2	CASSFSAAGELFF	TGTGCCAGCAGTTTTAGTGCGGCCGGGGAGCTGTTTTTT
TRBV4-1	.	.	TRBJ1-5	CASSQEGGPYQPQHF	TGCGCCAGCAGCCAAGAGGGGGGTCCATATCAGCCCCAGCATTTT
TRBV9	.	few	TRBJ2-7	CASSVDRGGYEQYF	TGTGCCAGCAGCGTAGACAGGGGAGGCTACGAGCAGTACTTC
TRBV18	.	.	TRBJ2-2	CASSPQVPDTGELFF	TGTGCCAGCTCACCACAGGTGCCCGACACCGGGGAGCTGTTTTTT
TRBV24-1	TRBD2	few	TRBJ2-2	CATSDLQYSGSRPGELFF	TGTGCCACCAGTGATTTGCAGTATAGCGGGAGCCGGCCCGGGGAGCTGTTTTTT